This TCR beta chain stems from a study of CD8 T cells in Susac syndrome. The CDR3 sequence is 19 residues long. CDR1 DFQATT and CDR2 SNEGSKA come from the germline V gene (reference sequence). V was pared by 1 base and J by 3 bases, with 26 bases between. In contrast to the negatively isolated CD8+ and CD4+ T cells, TEMRA cells were FACS-enriched. Random hexamers were used to reverse transcribe an amount of roughly 0.45 to 1 ug RNA. The TCR beta CDR3 was amplified by immunoSEQ multiplex PCR across 54 Vbeta, 13 Jbeta. TCRdb redid the calling of the immunoSEQ multiplex PCR reads with MiXCR, one entry per CDR3 protein. In the table there are about 300,000 distinct CDR3 sequences, 70% to 90% of which are singletons.

This TCR was recovered from a human donor with multiple sclerosis. The rearrangement uses TRBV20-1 and TRBJ2-3, with D maybe TRBD2 (5 bases). Sample: CD8+ T cells from PBMCs. This CDR3 reads CSARGPGGRQVVPTDTQYF. The CDR3 DNA follows: TGCAGTGCTAGAGGCCCCGGCGGGCGGCAAGTTGTCCCAACAGATACGCAGTATTTT.